These 17 T cell receptor beta chains share one sample of origin, sequenced in a study of blood T cell repertoires in COVID-19. Using immunoSEQ multiplex PCR, the repertoire was profiled, and TCRdb retains in-frame clones only, with some absent. The data show roughly 250,000 clones, approximately 83% seen once. Sequenced: peripheral blood. These receptors all stem from a woman aged 45-65 years with acute or convalescent COVID-19.

The V and J genes are TRBV5-1 and TRBJ2-1; 8 bases match TRBD2. V dropped 6 bases and J dropped 11; count of bases not matched to a gene: 10. There are 13 residues in the CDR3. Germline CDR1 is SGHRS and CDR2 is YFSETQ. CDR3: CASTRERESQQFF. DNA for the CDR3: TGCGCCAGCACCCGAGAGCGGGAGTCTCAGCAGTTCTTC.

The chain uses TRBV18 and TRBJ2-7; 11 bases match TRBD2. This CDR3 is built from 16 residues. Germline V gene lookup returns CDR1 KGHSH and CDR2 LQKENI. V lost 0 bases, J lost 3 bases, and 4 bases stayed unmatched. The CDR3 DNA reads as TGTGCCAGCTCACCACCTAGTCTAGCGGGAGGCTACGAGCAGTACTTC. Residues: CASSPPSLAGGYEQYF.

The chain couples TRBV30 to TRBJ2-1; possible D gene TRBD1, 6 bases. The CDR3 consists of 14 residues. Germline CDR1 is GTSNPN and CDR2 is SVGIG (reference sequence). V was clipped by 0 bases and J by 3 bases, with 9 bases between them. CDR3 protein: CAWSVIQGYNEQFF. The CDR3 coding sequence is TGTGCCTGGAGTGTAATACAGGGCTACAATGAGCAGTTCTTC.

J is TRBJ2-6 and V is TRBV27, with TRBD2 identical over 8 bases. There are 18 residues in the CDR3. The V and J ends lost 5 bases and 1 base, in that order; junction bases with no gene match: 10. Germline CDR1 reads MNHEY; CDR2 reads SMNVEV (reference sequence). In nucleotides, the CDR3 is TGTGCCAGCAGTGCCGGTTTAGTAGCGGGATCTGGGGCCAACGTCCTGACTTTC. Translation: CASSAGLVAGSGANVLTF.

This rearrangement joins TRBV6-5 to TRBJ1-6; D gene uncertain. V shed 7 bases and J shed 8 bases, with 12 bases lying between them. This CDR3 has 13 residues. Germline V gives CDR1 MNHEY, CDR2 SVGAGI. CDR3 sequence: CASNRERYSPLHF. DNA for the CDR3: TGTGCCAGCAACCGGGAAAGGTATTCACCCCTCCACTTT.

This rearrangement joins TRBV7-2 to TRBJ2-3, with D unclear. V lost 7 bases to trimming and J lost 0 bases, with 11 bases between them. This CDR3 region has 14 residues. CDR1 is SGHTA and CDR2 is FQGNSA in the germline V gene. The chain's CDR3 is CASMRSLSTDTQYF. The CDR3, as DNA: TGTGCCAGCATGAGGTCCCTCAGCACAGATACGCAGTATTTT.

Only one count was recorded for this clone. The genes are TRBV7-2 and TRBJ2-5; D uncertain. The CDR3 is 15 residues long. CDR1 is SGHTA and CDR2 is FQGNSA in the germline V gene. With 5 bases removed from V and 5 bases from J, the gap between germline ends came to 18 bases. CDR3 residues: CASSPDLGGGETQYF. CDR3 bases: TGTGCCAGCAGCCCAGATCTAGGTGGTGGGGAGACCCAGTACTTC.

The chain combines TRBV5-1 with TRBJ2-2; tentative D call: TRBD1 (5 bases). Germline V gene lookup returns CDR1 SGHRS and CDR2 YFSETQ. Trimming shortened V by 1 base and J by 1 base, and 8 bases separated the two germline ends. CDR3 length: 15 residues. The CDR3 coding sequence is TGCGCCAGCAGCTTGATTCAGGGGAACACCGGGGAGCTGTTTTTT. Its protein product is CASSLIQGNTGELFF.

The V call is TRBV7-8, the J call TRBJ1-5; 7 bases agree with TRBD1. Trimming at V came to 1 base and at J to 0 bases, leaving 9 bases not matched to a gene. The CDR3 is 18 residues long. The germline V gene encodes CDR1 SGHVS and CDR2 FQNEAQ. The CDR3 DNA reads TGTGCCAGCAGCTTAGGGCGACAGGGCAAATATAGCAATCAGCCCCAGCATTTT. Translating gives CASSLGRQGKYSNQPQHF.

This chain connects TRBV5-1 to TRBJ1-1; 10 bases fit TRBD1. Germline V lookup: CDR1 SGHRS, CDR2 YFSETQ. The CDR3 runs 15 residues. The V gene end was trimmed by 4 bases and the J gene end by 6 bases; junction bases not matched to a gene: 9. The CDR3 loop is CASSTRQGAYSEAFF. The CDR3 nucleotides read TGCGCCAGCAGCACCCGACAGGGGGCTTACTCTGAAGCTTTCTTT. The entire variable domain, with the rest obtained from reference TRBV5-1 and TRBJ1-1, is as follows: KAGVTQTPRYLIKTRGQQVTLSCSPISGHRSVSWYQQTPGQGLQFLFEYFSETQRNKGNFPGRFSGRQFSNSRSEMNVSTLELGDSALYLCASSTRQGAYSEAFFGQGTRLTVV.

V and J are TRBV14 and TRBJ2-3, with 7 bases identical to TRBD2. CDR1 SGHDN and CDR2 FVKESK come from the germline V gene. With 1 base clipped from V and 3 bases from J, the junction kept 13 bases outside the gene matches. The CDR3 is 18 amino acids. CDR3 nucleotide sequence: TGTGCCAGCAGCCAAGCTAGGTGGCGGGAGCGGAGGACAGATACGCAGTATTTT. As protein: CASSQARWRERRTDTQYF.

This sequence joins TRBV27 and TRBJ1-2, with 8 bases identical to TRBD1. Looked up from germline, CDR1 is MNHEY and CDR2 is SMNVEV (reference sequence). This CDR3 is 14 amino acids long. The trim removed 4 bases at V and 4 bases at J, leaving 5 bases unmatched. The CDR3 loop is CASSSGGLVYGYTF. The DNA for the CDR3 is TGTGCCAGCAGTTCAGGGGGCTTGGTCTATGGCTACACCTTC.

This clone was observed a handful of times. V usage is TRBV19 and J usage is TRBJ1-5; D is unresolved. Germline V gene sequence: CDR1 LNHDA, CDR2 SQIVND (reference sequence). V was cut by 9 bases and J by 7 bases, with 16 bases left in between. There are 13 residues in the CDR3. The CDR3 loop reads CASAKDPGQPQHF. In nucleotides, the CDR3 is TGTGCCAGCGCGAAGGACCCGGGGCAGCCCCAGCATTTT.

This rearrangement joins TRBV4-1 to TRBJ2-7; 10 bases match TRBD1. This CDR3 spans 16 amino acids. Germline-derived CDR1 and CDR2 are MGHRA and YSYEKL. V lost 4 bases and J lost 2; bases outside the gene matches: 8. The CDR3 loop reads CASSLEGQGPTYEQYF. CDR3 DNA sequence: TGCGCCAGCAGCCTTGAGGGACAGGGGCCTACCTACGAGCAGTACTTC.

CDR3 protein: CASTGNTGELFF. The CDR3 DNA reads TGTGCCAGTACCGGTAACACCGGGGAGCTGTTTTTT. V usage is TRBV19 and J usage is TRBJ2-2; D unclear. Trimming shortened V by 7 bases and J by 2 bases, and 5 bases separated the two germline ends. The CDR3 consists of 12 residues. CDR1 LNHDA and CDR2 SQIVND come from the germline V gene (reference sequence).

The rearrangement links TRBV19 to TRBJ2-7; the D is unclear. The length of the CDR3 is 12 residues. Per the germline V gene, CDR1 is LNHDA and CDR2 is SQIVND (reference sequence). V dropped 2 bases and J dropped 4 bases, with 6 bases sitting between them. Here the CDR3 DNA reads TGTGCCAGTAGTATACGCGGATACGAGCAGTACTTC. It specifies CASSIRGYEQYF.

The CDR3 nucleotides are TGCGCCAGCAGCCCACTAGACGGGGGAAACATTCAGTACTTC. Its protein is CASSPLDGGNIQYF. The rearrangement joins TRBV5-1 to TRBJ2-4; a weak D match, TRBD2 (6 bases). V was pared by 4 bases and J by 6 bases, with 14 bases between. The CDR3 consists of 14 residues. The germline CDR1 and CDR2 sequences are SGHRS and YFSETQ.